Listed below are T cell receptor beta chains from one sample, sequenced in a study of blood T cell repertoires in COVID-19. Sequencing was performed with immunoSEQ multiplex PCR; in TCRdb, only in-frame clones are kept and a portion is missing. Among tens of thousands of clones, approximately 78% were seen once, and the ten largest hold roughly 12%. The sample taken for sequencing was peripheral blood. These TCRs come from a human donor in a cohort sampled during active COVID-19. The CDR3 runs from the conserved cysteine through the conserved F or W. Fields, in order: V gene, J gene, D gene, clone size, CDR3 protein, CDR3 DNA. The D gene is left open where the match is weak. Size is omitted from some rows. Given values are once, few, many or a class for expanded clones.

V gene: TRBV6-5; J gene: TRBJ2-5; D gene: NA; clone size: NA; CDR3 protein: CASSLQGRQTQYF; CDR3 DNA: TGTGCCAGCAGTTTACAGGGACGTCAGACCCAGTACTTC
V gene: TRBV21-1; J gene: TRBJ2-2; D gene: NA; clone size: NA; CDR3 protein: CAPNLEHTYTGELFF; CDR3 DNA: TGTGCCCCCAACCTAGAACACACGTACACCGGGGAGCTGTTTTTT
V gene: TRBV7-2; J gene: TRBJ1-1; D gene: NA; clone size: NA; CDR3 protein: CASSLVTDNTEAFF; CDR3 DNA: TGTGCCAGCAGCTTAGTAACAGATAACACTGAAGCTTTCTTT
V gene: TRBV7-2; J gene: TRBJ2-2; D gene: TRBD1; clone size: few; CDR3 protein: CASNPWTGHTGELFF; CDR3 DNA: TGTGCCAGCAACCCTTGGACAGGGCACACCGGGGAGCTGTTTTTT
V gene: TRBV7-2; J gene: TRBJ2-2; D gene: NA; clone size: NA; CDR3 protein: CASTRGTNTGELFF; CDR3 DNA: TGTGCCAGCACAAGGGGTACGAACACCGGGGAGCTGTTTTTT
V gene: TRBV11-2; J gene: TRBJ1-1; D gene: TRBD1; clone size: NA; CDR3 protein: CASSLGQGASTEAFF; CDR3 DNA: TGTGCCAGCAGCCTGGGACAGGGGGCTTCCACTGAAGCTTTCTTT
V gene: TRBV5-4; J gene: TRBJ1-1; D gene: TRBD1; clone size: NA; CDR3 protein: CASSPRQGAREAFF; CDR3 DNA: TGTGCCAGCAGCCCAAGACAGGGGGCGCGGGAAGCTTTCTTT
V gene: TRBV29-1; J gene: TRBJ2-7; D gene: NA; clone size: NA; CDR3 protein: CSVARGIVGEQYF; CDR3 DNA: TGCAGCGTTGCACGGGGGATAGTCGGCGAGCAGTACTTC
V gene: TRBV30; J gene: TRBJ1-5; D gene: TRBD1; clone size: NA; CDR3 protein: CAWSVIGGSGNQPQHF; CDR3 DNA: TGTGCCTGGAGTGTGATAGGGGGCTCTGGCAATCAGCCCCAGCATTTT
V gene: TRBV12-5; J gene: TRBJ1-2; D gene: TRBD1; clone size: NA; CDR3 protein: CASGLPPGQVIHGYTF; CDR3 DNA: TGTGCTAGTGGTTTGCCCCCGGGACAGGTAATACATGGCTACACCTTC
V gene: TRBV5-5; J gene: TRBJ2-1; D gene: TRBD1; clone size: NA; CDR3 protein: CASSPRGTGNNEQFF; CDR3 DNA: TGTGCCAGCAGCCCCCGCGGGACAGGGAACAATGAGCAGTTCTTC
V gene: TRBV7-8; J gene: TRBJ2-5; D gene: TRBD2; clone size: NA; CDR3 protein: CASSLAGGWKTQYF; CDR3 DNA: TGTGCCAGCAGCTTAGCGGGGGGGTGGAAGACCCAGTACTTC
V gene: TRBV21-1; J gene: TRBJ2-7; D gene: NA; clone size: many; CDR3 protein: CASSKGGRATYEQYF; CDR3 DNA: TGTGCCAGCAGCAAAGGGGGCAGGGCCACCTACGAGCAGTACTTC
V gene: TRBV6-5; J gene: TRBJ1-1; D gene: NA; clone size: NA; CDR3 protein: CASVLGAGTEAFF; CDR3 DNA: TGTGCCAGCGTTCTGGGGGCTGGCACTGAAGCTTTCTTT
V gene: TRBV14; J gene: TRBJ1-3; D gene: NA; clone size: NA; CDR3 protein: CASSQERRTGNTIYF; CDR3 DNA: TGTGCCAGCAGCCAAGAACGCAGGACTGGAAACACCATATATTTT
V gene: TRBV10-2; J gene: TRBJ2-1; D gene: NA; clone size: NA; CDR3 protein: CASRMGTPLNEQFF; CDR3 DNA: TGCGCCAGCAGGATGGGGACTCCACTCAATGAGCAGTTCTTC
V gene: TRBV7-9; J gene: TRBJ1-2; D gene: NA; clone size: NA; CDR3 protein: CASSSSGGADNYGYTF; CDR3 DNA: TGTGCCAGCAGCTCTTCTGGGGGCGCGGATAACTATGGCTACACCTTC
V gene: TRBV5-1; J gene: TRBJ2-3; D gene: NA; clone size: NA; CDR3 protein: CASSQERKLDTQYF; CDR3 DNA: TGCGCCAGCAGCCAAGAGAGAAAACTAGATACGCAGTATTTT
V gene: TRBV14; J gene: TRBJ1-4; D gene: TRBD1; clone size: NA; CDR3 protein: CASSQNKGAWEKLFF; CDR3 DNA: TGTGCCAGCAGCCAAAATAAGGGGGCTTGGGAAAAACTGTTTTTT
V gene: TRBV6-5; J gene: TRBJ1-1; D gene: NA; clone size: NA; CDR3 protein: CASQQDPWNTEAFF; CDR3 DNA: TGTGCCAGCCAACAGGACCCCTGGAACACTGAAGCTTTCTTT
V gene: TRBV7-6; J gene: TRBJ1-1; D gene: NA; clone size: few; CDR3 protein: CASSLGGEGTEAFF; CDR3 DNA: TGTGCCAGCAGCTTAGGGGGGGAGGGCACTGAAGCTTTCTTT
V gene: TRBV13; J gene: TRBJ1-5; D gene: NA; clone size: once; CDR3 protein: CASSSAGSNQPQHF; CDR3 DNA: TGTGCCAGCAGTTCTGCGGGGAGCAATCAGCCCCAGCATTTT
V gene: TRBV28; J gene: TRBJ1-6; D gene: NA; clone size: NA; CDR3 protein: CASSLWGENSPLHF; CDR3 DNA: TGTGCCAGCAGTCTCTGGGGGGAAAATTCACCCCTCCACTTT
V gene: TRBV10-3; J gene: TRBJ2-5; D gene: TRBD1; clone size: NA; CDR3 protein: CAISEGDSSEAQYF; CDR3 DNA: TGTGCCATCAGTGAGGGGGACAGTTCCGAGGCCCAGTACTTC
V gene: TRBV2; J gene: TRBJ1-3; D gene: NA; clone size: NA; CDR3 protein: CASMGAQDSSGNTIYF; CDR3 DNA: TGTGCCAGCATGGGGGCGCAGGACAGCTCTGGAAACACCATATATTTT
V gene: TRBV5-1; J gene: TRBJ2-2; D gene: TRBD1; clone size: few; CDR3 protein: CASSLTTGGTGELFF; CDR3 DNA: TGCGCCAGCAGCTTGACGACAGGGGGAACCGGGGAGCTGTTTTTT
V gene: TRBV30; J gene: TRBJ1-4; D gene: NA; clone size: NA; CDR3 protein: CAWSRGATNEKLFF; CDR3 DNA: TGTGCCTGGAGTCGGGGGGCAACTAATGAAAAACTGTTTTTT
V gene: TRBV6-2/TRBV6-3; J gene: TRBJ1-2; D gene: NA; clone size: NA; CDR3 protein: CASSVTGSGGYTF; CDR3 DNA: TGTGCCAGCAGTGTGACGGGGTCTGGTGGCTACACCTTC
V gene: TRBV2; J gene: TRBJ2-1; D gene: NA; clone size: NA; CDR3 protein: CASSDRGRSNNEQFF; CDR3 DNA: TGTGCCAGCAGTGACAGGGGACGGAGTAACAATGAGCAGTTCTTC
V gene: TRBV7-9; J gene: TRBJ2-3; D gene: NA; clone size: NA; CDR3 protein: CASSLGLSTDTQYF; CDR3 DNA: TGTGCCAGCAGCCTGGGACTGAGCACAGATACGCAGTATTTT
V gene: TRBV2; J gene: TRBJ1-2; D gene: NA; clone size: NA; CDR3 protein: CASSEGGRWLDGYTF; CDR3 DNA: TGTGCCAGCAGTGAGGGAGGGCGATGGTTGGATGGCTACACCTTC
V gene: TRBV18; J gene: TRBJ2-3; D gene: TRBD2; clone size: NA; CDR3 protein: CASSPSSTGTSGAYF; CDR3 DNA: TGTGCCAGCTCACCATCCTCGACTGGGACTAGCGGGGCGTATTTT
V gene: TRBV5-1; J gene: TRBJ2-3; D gene: TRBD1; clone size: NA; CDR3 protein: CASSPGQGIFTDTQYF; CDR3 DNA: TGCGCCAGCAGCCCCGGACAGGGGATTTTCACAGATACGCAGTATTTT
V gene: TRBV6-5; J gene: TRBJ1-6; D gene: NA; clone size: NA; CDR3 protein: CASRDLANSPLHF; CDR3 DNA: TGTGCCAGTCGGGATTTAGCTAATTCACCCCTCCACTTT
V gene: TRBV19; J gene: TRBJ2-3; D gene: TRBD2; clone size: NA; CDR3 protein: CASRPGLAGGPHTQYF; CDR3 DNA: TGTGCCAGTAGACCGGGACTAGCGGGGGGCCCGCATACGCAGTATTTT
V gene: TRBV7-9; J gene: TRBJ2-3; D gene: TRBD2; clone size: NA; CDR3 protein: CASSSLAGITDTQYF; CDR3 DNA: TGTGCCAGCAGCTCCCTAGCGGGGATCACAGATACGCAGTATTTT
V gene: TRBV2; J gene: TRBJ2-3; D gene: TRBD1; clone size: NA; CDR3 protein: CASSTGGSTDTQYF; CDR3 DNA: TGTGCCAGCAGCACAGGGGGTAGCACAGATACGCAGTATTTT
V gene: TRBV6-5; J gene: TRBJ1-2; D gene: TRBD1; clone size: NA; CDR3 protein: CASGQGGGYTF; CDR3 DNA: TGTGCCAGCGGGCAGGGGGGCGGCTACACCTTC
V gene: TRBV5-4; J gene: TRBJ2-5; D gene: TRBD2; clone size: NA; CDR3 protein: CASSPGLAGKETQYF; CDR3 DNA: TGTGCCAGCAGCCCTGGACTAGCGGGGAAAGAGACCCAGTACTTC
V gene: TRBV7-2; J gene: TRBJ1-1; D gene: NA; clone size: NA; CDR3 protein: CASSKRQASEAFF; CDR3 DNA: TGTGCCAGCAGCAAACGACAGGCCTCTGAAGCTTTCTTT
V gene: TRBV5-6; J gene: TRBJ2-3; D gene: NA; clone size: once; CDR3 protein: CASSLEVFGGPSTDTQYF; CDR3 DNA: TGTGCCAGCAGCTTGGAGGTTTTCGGGGGGCCGAGCACAGATACGCAGTATTTT
V gene: TRBV9; J gene: TRBJ2-1; D gene: NA; clone size: NA; CDR3 protein: CASSSMGASYNEQFF; CDR3 DNA: TGTGCCAGCAGCTCAATGGGGGCCTCCTACAATGAGCAGTTCTTC
V gene: TRBV12-3/TRBV12-4; J gene: TRBJ2-3; D gene: TRBD2; clone size: few; CDR3 protein: CASSSGGADTQYF; CDR3 DNA: TGTGCCAGCAGTAGCGGGGGGGCGGATACGCAGTATTTT
V gene: TRBV14; J gene: TRBJ1-3; D gene: NA; clone size: once; CDR3 protein: CASRQGNTIYF; CDR3 DNA: TGTGCCAGTCGACAGGGAAACACCATATATTTT
V gene: TRBV27; J gene: TRBJ2-5; D gene: NA; clone size: NA; CDR3 protein: CASSSRRERETQYF; CDR3 DNA: TGTGCCAGCAGTTCAAGACGGGAGAGAGAGACCCAGTACTTC
V gene: TRBV28; J gene: TRBJ1-2; D gene: NA; clone size: NA; CDR3 protein: CASSLSAPVRQGYTF; CDR3 DNA: TGTGCCAGCAGTTTATCGGCGCCTGTTCGACAAGGCTACACCTTC
V gene: TRBV6-6; J gene: TRBJ2-2; D gene: TRBD1; clone size: NA; CDR3 protein: CASSSWTGGNTGELFF; CDR3 DNA: TGTGCCAGCAGTTCATGGACAGGGGGGAACACCGGGGAGCTGTTTTTT
V gene: TRBV12-3/TRBV12-4; J gene: TRBJ1-6; D gene: NA; clone size: NA; CDR3 protein: CASSQSPFRSLHF; CDR3 DNA: TGTGCCAGCAGCCAGAGTCCTTTCAGGTCCCTCCACTTT
V gene: TRBV5-1; J gene: TRBJ1-2; D gene: NA; clone size: NA; CDR3 protein: CASSPGGAGGYTF; CDR3 DNA: TGCGCCAGCAGCCCGGGAGGGGCGGGTGGCTACACCTTC
V gene: TRBV24-1; J gene: TRBJ1-1; D gene: NA; clone size: NA; CDR3 protein: CATSLCPVYTEAFF; CDR3 DNA: TGTGCCACCAGTCTGTGCCCGGTATACACTGAAGCTTTCTTT
V gene: TRBV3-1/TRBV3-2; J gene: TRBJ1-2; D gene: NA; clone size: NA; CDR3 protein: CASSPQGGSVSYTF; CDR3 DNA: TGTGCCAGCAGCCCCCAAGGCGGTTCAGTAAGCTACACCTTC
V gene: TRBV6-5; J gene: TRBJ1-1; D gene: TRBD1; clone size: NA; CDR3 protein: CASRGRGRPDTEAFF; CDR3 DNA: TGTGCCAGCAGAGGCAGGGGGCGCCCGGACACTGAAGCTTTCTTT
V gene: TRBV5-1; J gene: TRBJ1-1; D gene: NA; clone size: NA; CDR3 protein: CASSSSLTENTEAFF; CDR3 DNA: TGCGCCAGCAGCTCATCTCTTACAGAGAACACTGAAGCTTTCTTT
V gene: TRBV6-4; J gene: TRBJ2-1; D gene: TRBD2; clone size: NA; CDR3 protein: CASSDSAGGYNEQFF; CDR3 DNA: TGTGCCAGCAGTGACTCAGCGGGGGGGTACAATGAGCAGTTCTTC
V gene: TRBV2; J gene: TRBJ2-2; D gene: NA; clone size: NA; CDR3 protein: CASSITGSGELFF; CDR3 DNA: TGTGCCAGCAGTATCACCGGGAGCGGGGAGCTGTTTTTT
V gene: TRBV5-1; J gene: TRBJ2-5; D gene: TRBD2; clone size: NA; CDR3 protein: CASSLAPGGLETQYF; CDR3 DNA: TGCGCCAGCAGCTTAGCACCGGGGGGGTTGGAGACCCAGTACTTC
V gene: TRBV5-4; J gene: TRBJ2-5; D gene: TRBD1; clone size: once; CDR3 protein: CAGGDRGRETQYF; CDR3 DNA: TGTGCCGGGGGAGACAGGGGAAGAGAGACCCAGTACTTC
V gene: TRBV11-1; J gene: TRBJ1-2; D gene: NA; clone size: NA; CDR3 protein: CASRPGRFRGGGYTF; CDR3 DNA: TGTGCCAGCAGACCCGGCAGGTTCCGGGGAGGGGGCTACACCTTC
V gene: TRBV5-6; J gene: TRBJ1-5; D gene: TRBD1; clone size: NA; CDR3 protein: CASSLGGTAYSNQPQHF; CDR3 DNA: TGTGCCAGCAGCTTGGGCGGGACAGCGTATAGCAATCAGCCCCAGCATTTT